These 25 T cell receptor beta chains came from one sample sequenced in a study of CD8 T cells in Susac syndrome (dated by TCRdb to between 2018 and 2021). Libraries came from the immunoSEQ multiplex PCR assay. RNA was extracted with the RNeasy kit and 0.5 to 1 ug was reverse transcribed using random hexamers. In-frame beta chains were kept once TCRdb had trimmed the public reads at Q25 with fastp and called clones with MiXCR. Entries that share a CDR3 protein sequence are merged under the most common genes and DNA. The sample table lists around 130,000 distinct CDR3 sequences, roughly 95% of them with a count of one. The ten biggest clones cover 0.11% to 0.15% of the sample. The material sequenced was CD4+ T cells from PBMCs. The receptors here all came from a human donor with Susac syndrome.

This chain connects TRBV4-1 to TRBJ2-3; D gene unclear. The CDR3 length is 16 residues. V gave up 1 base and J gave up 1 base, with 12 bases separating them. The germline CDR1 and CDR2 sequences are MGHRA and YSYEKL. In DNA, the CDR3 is TGCGCCAGCAGCCAAGCCCGAACGGCCCGCACAGATACGCAGTATTTT. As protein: CASSQARTARTDTQYF.

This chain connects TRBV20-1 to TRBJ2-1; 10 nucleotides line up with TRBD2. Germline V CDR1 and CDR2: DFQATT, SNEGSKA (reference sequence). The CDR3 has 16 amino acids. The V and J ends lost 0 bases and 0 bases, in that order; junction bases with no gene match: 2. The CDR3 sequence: CSARDRTSGSYNEQFF. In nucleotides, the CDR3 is TGCAGTGCTAGAGATCGGACTAGCGGCTCCTACAATGAGCAGTTCTTC.

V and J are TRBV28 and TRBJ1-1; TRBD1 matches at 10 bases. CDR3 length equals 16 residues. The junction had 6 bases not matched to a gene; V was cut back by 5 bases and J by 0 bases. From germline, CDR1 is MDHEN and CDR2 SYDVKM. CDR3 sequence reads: CASSGTGTGVNTEAFF. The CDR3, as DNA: TGTGCCAGCAGTGGGACCGGGACAGGGGTGAACACTGAAGCTTTCTTT.

The CDR3 DNA sequence: TGCAGTGCTACCCAAGCGGGAGGGAGTCGCGAGCAGTACTTC. This codes for CSATQAGGSREQYF. The chain is built from TRBV20-1 and TRBJ2-7; 10 nucleotides match TRBD2. V lost 4 bases, J lost 6 bases, and 9 bases stayed unmatched. The CDR3 has 14 residues. In germline, CDR1 is DFQATT, CDR2 SNEGSKA (reference sequence).

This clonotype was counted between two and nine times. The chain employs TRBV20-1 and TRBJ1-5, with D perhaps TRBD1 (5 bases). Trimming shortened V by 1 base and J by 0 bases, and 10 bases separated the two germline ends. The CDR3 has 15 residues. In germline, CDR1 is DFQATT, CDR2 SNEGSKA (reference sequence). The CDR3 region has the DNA TGCAGTGCTAGAGTCCGGGGGAATAGCAATCAGCCCCAGCATTTT. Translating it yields CSARVRGNSNQPQHF.

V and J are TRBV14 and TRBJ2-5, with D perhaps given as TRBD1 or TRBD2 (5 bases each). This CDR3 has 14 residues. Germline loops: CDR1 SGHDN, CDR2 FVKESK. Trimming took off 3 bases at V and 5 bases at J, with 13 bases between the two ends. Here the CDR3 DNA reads TGTGCCAGCAGCCAGATAACGGGGACCGAGACCCAGTACTTC. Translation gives CASSQITGTETQYF.

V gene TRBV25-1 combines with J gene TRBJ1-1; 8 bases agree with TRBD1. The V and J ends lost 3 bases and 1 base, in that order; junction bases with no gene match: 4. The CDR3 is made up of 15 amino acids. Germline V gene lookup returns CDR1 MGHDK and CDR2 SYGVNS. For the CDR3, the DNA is TGTGCCAGCAGTGACGGACAGGGCTGGAACACTGAAGCTTTCTTT. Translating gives CASSDGQGWNTEAFF.

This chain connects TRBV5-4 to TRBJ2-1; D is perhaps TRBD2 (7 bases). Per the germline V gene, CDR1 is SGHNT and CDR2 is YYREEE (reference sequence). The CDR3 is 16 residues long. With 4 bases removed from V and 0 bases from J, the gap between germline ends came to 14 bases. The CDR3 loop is CASSAAGHSSYNEQFF. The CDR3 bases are TGTGCCAGCAGCGCAGCGGGACATAGCTCCTACAATGAGCAGTTCTTC.

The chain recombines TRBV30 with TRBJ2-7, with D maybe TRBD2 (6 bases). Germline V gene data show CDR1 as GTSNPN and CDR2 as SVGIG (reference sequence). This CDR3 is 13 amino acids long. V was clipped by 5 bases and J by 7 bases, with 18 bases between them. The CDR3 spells CAWAFGGRGEQYF. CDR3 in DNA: TGTGCCTGGGCCTTCGGGGGAAGAGGGGAGCAGTACTTC.

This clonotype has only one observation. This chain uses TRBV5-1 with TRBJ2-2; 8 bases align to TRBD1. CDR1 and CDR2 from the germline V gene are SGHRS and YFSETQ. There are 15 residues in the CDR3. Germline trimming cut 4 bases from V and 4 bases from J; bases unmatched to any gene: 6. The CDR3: CASSAQGAPTGELFF. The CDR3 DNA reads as TGCGCCAGCAGCGCGCAGGGGGCGCCCACCGGGGAGCTGTTTTTT.

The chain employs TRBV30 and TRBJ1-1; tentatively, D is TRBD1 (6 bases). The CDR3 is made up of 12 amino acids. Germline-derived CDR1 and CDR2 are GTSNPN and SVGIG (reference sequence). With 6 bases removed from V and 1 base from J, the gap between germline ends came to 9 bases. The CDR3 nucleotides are TGTGCCTGTGACAGGTCGAACACTGAAGCTTTCTTT. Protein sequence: CACDRSNTEAFF.

CDR3 DNA sequence: TGTGCCAGCAGCCAAGGCCTCCCCTCCTACAATGAGCAGTTCTTC. This codes for CASSQGLPSYNEQFF. The J gene is TRBJ2-1, the V gene TRBV4-2; no reliable D call. V lost 1 base and J lost 0, with 7 bases in between. Germline V gene data show CDR1 as LGHNA and CDR2 as YNFKEQ. The CDR3 consists of 15 residues.

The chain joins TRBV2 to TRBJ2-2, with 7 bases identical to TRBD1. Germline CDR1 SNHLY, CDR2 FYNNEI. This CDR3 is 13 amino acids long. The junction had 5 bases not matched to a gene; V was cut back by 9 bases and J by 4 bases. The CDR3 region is CASQGQSTGELFF. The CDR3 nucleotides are TGTGCCAGTCAGGGACAGAGCACCGGGGAGCTGTTTTTT.

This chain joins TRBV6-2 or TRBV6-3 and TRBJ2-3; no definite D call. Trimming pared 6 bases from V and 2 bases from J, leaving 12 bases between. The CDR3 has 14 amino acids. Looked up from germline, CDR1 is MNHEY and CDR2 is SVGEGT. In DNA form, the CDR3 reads TGTGCCAGCAGCCGTGGACCGCTCACAGATACGCAGTATTTT. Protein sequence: CASSRGPLTDTQYF.

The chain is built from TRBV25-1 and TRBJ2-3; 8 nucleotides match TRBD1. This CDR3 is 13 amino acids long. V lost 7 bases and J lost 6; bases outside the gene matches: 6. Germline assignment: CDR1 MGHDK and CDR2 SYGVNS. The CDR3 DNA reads TGTGCCAGCACAGGGGGCAGTTCGGATACGCAGTATTTT. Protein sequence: CASTGGSSDTQYF.

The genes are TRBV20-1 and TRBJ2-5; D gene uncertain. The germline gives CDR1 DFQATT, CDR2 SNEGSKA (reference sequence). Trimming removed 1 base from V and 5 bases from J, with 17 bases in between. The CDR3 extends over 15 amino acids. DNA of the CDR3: TGCAGTGCTAGAGTGGCGTACCTTCCTGGGGAGACCCAGTACTTC. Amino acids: CSARVAYLPGETQYF.

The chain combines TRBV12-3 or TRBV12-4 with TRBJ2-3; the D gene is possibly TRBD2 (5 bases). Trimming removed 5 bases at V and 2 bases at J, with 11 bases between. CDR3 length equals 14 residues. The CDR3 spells CASSVGADTDTQYF. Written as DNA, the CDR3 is TGTGCCAGCAGTGTGGGAGCGGACACAGATACGCAGTATTTT.

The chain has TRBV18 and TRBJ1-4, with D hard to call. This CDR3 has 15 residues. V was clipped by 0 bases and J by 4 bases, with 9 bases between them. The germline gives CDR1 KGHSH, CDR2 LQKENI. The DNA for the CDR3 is TGTGCCAGCTCACCACCCCGGAATATTAATGAAAAACTGTTTTTT. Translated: CASSPPRNINEKLFF.

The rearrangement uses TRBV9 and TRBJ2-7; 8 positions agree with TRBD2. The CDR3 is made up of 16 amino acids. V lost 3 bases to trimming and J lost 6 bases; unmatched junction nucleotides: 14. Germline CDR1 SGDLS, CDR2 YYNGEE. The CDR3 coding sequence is TGTGCCAGCAGCGCACACTTGACTAGCGAGTTGGGCGAGCAGTACTTC. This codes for CASSAHLTSELGEQYF.

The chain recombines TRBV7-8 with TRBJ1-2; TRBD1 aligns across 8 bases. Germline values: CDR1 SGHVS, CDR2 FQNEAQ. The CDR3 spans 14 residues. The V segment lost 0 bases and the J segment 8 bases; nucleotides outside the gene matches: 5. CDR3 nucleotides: TGTGCCAGCAGCTTAGCTGAGACAGGGGAAGGCTACACCTTC. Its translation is CASSLAETGEGYTF.

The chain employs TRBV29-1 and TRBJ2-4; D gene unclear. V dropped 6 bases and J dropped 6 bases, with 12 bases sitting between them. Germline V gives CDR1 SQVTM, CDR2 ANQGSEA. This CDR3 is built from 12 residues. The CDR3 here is CSVAGPGNIQYF. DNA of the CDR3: TGCAGCGTGGCCGGGCCAGGAAACATTCAGTACTTC. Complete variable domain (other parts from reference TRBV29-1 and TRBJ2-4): SAVISQKPSRDICQRGTSLTIQCQVDSQVTMMFWYRQQPGQSLTLIATANQGSEATYESGFVIDKFPISRPNLTFSTLTVSNMSPEDSSIYLCSVAGPGNIQYFGAGTRLSVL.

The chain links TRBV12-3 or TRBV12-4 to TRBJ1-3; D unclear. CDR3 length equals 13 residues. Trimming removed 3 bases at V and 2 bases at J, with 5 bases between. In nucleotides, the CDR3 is TGTGCCAGCAGTTTTGGGGCTGGAAACACCATATATTTT. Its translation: CASSFGAGNTIYF.

CDR3 nucleotide sequence: TGCAGCGTGAACATAGGGACTTTCTACAATGAGCAGTTCTTC. Protein: CSVNIGTFYNEQFF. The chain links TRBV29-1 to TRBJ2-1, with D perhaps matching TRBD2 (6 bases). V was shortened by 6 bases and J by 3 bases, with 15 bases between the two germline ends. Germline-derived CDR1 and CDR2 are SQVTM and ANQGSEA. CDR3 length: 14 residues.

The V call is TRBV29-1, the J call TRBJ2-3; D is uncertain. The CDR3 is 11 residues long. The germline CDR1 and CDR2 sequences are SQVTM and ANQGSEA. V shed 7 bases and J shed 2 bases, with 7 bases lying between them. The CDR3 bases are TGCAGCGGCGCACTCACAGATACGCAGTATTTT. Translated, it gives CSGALTDTQYF.

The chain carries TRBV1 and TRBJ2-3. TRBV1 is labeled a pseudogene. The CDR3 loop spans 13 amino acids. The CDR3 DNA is TGCACCAGCAGCCAAGATCGAACAGATACGCAGTATTTT. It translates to CTSSQDRTDTQYF.